Each of the 32 T cell receptor beta chains below was sequenced from the same sample in a study of Graves' ophthalmopathy and Graves' hyperthyroidism. Using RNA transcripts, the TCR beta CDR3 regions were amplified. Scientists carried out first-round RT-PCR using HTBI primers and then a second-round multiplex PCR. TCRdb recomputed calls from the multiplex PCR reads with MiXCR, one row per CDR3 protein. The sample gives hundreds of thousands of distinct CDR3 sequences, 22% of which show up once; more than 5.5% is in the top ten. Sequenced sample: peripheral blood. The receptor set was obtained from a young woman with stable Graves' hyperthyroidism. Some clones in this sample may be carry-over from other donors' samples.

There are many counts of this clonotype. The J gene is TRBJ2-5, the V gene TRBV11-2, with D tentatively TRBD2 (5 bases). The CDR3 runs 14 residues. Trimming shortened V by 3 bases and J by 6 bases, and 14 bases separated the two germline ends. The V gene's germline CDR1 is SGHAT and CDR2 FQNNGV. In nucleotides, the CDR3 is TGTGCCAGCAGCTTTCCCGGCGGGTTACAGACCCAGTACTTC. The encoded protein is CASSFPGGLQTQYF.

The chain has TRBV6-1 and TRBJ1-2; tentatively, D is TRBD1 (5 bases). Germline CDR1 and CDR2: MNHNS and SASEGT. The CDR3 extends over 15 amino acids. Between the trimmed V and J ends, which lost 7 bases and 6 bases, there was a span of 21 bases. The CDR3 is CASTESGTRGDGYTF. The CDR3 bases are TGTGCCAGCACAGAATCCGGGACCCGAGGGGATGGCTACACCTTC.

The sample holds many counts of this clonotype. This chain joins TRBV2 and TRBJ2-1, with 9 nucleotides matching TRBD1. Germline V gene sequence: CDR1 SNHLY, CDR2 FYNNEI. V lost 5 bases to trimming and J lost 5 bases; unmatched junction nucleotides: 4. The CDR3 totals 14 residues. CDR3 DNA: TGTGCCAGCAGTTTACAGGGGGCAAACAATGAGCAGTTCTTC. Translated, it gives CASSLQGANNEQFF.

The chain couples TRBV7-3 to TRBJ1-2; D gene unclear. CDR1 SGHTA and CDR2 FQGTGA come from the germline V gene. CDR3 length: 12 amino acids. Trimming took off 5 bases at V and 4 bases at J, with 8 bases between the two ends. CDR3 DNA sequence: TGTGCCAGCAGCCCAAACAGCTATGGCTACACCTTC. Translated, it gives CASSPNSYGYTF.

This clonotype was observed a few times. This chain joins TRBV10-3 and TRBJ1-1, with 8 bases lining up with TRBD1. Germline V gene sequence: CDR1 ENHRY, CDR2 SYGVKD. Germline trimming cut 4 bases from V and 1 base from J; bases unmatched to any gene: 2. This CDR3 region has 14 residues. The CDR3 protein is CAISADRGNTEAFF. CDR3 DNA sequence: TGTGCCATCAGTGCTGACAGGGGGAACACTGAAGCTTTCTTT.

This clonotype was seen at least ten times. The chain links TRBV27 to TRBJ1-2, with 7 bases aligning to TRBD1. J was trimmed by 3 bases and V by 4 bases; bases with no gene match: 14. The CDR3 contains 17 residues. Germline V gives CDR1 MNHEY, CDR2 SMNVEV (reference sequence). This CDR3 reads CASSSLLAPGQHYGYTF. The CDR3 DNA reads as TGTGCCAGCAGTTCCCTACTAGCCCCGGGACAGCACTATGGCTACACCTTC.

For this clonotype: A much larger clone differs from this one at a single base, so this may be a read error. The chain recombines TRBV27 with TRBJ2-7; tentatively, D is TRBD1 (5 bases). There are 14 residues in the CDR3. Germline V gives CDR1 MNHEY, CDR2 SMNVEV (reference sequence). Trimming took off 6 bases at V and 0 bases at J, with 12 bases between the two ends. CDR3 in DNA: TGTGCCAGCAGCCCTGGACATCTCTCCTACGAGCAGTACTTC. Residues: CASSPGHLSYEQYF.

In its sample, this clonotype was seen many times. The V and J genes are TRBV6-5 and TRBJ1-5; D unclear. The CDR3 extends over 16 amino acids. V dropped 3 bases and J dropped 0 bases, with 12 bases sitting between them. The germline gives CDR1 MNHEY, CDR2 SVGAGI. This CDR3 is CASSYRQALSNQPQHF. The DNA of the CDR3 is TGTGCCAGCAGTTATCGGCAGGCCCTTAGCAATCAGCCCCAGCATTTT.

V usage is TRBV9 and J usage is TRBJ2-7; 9 bases line up with TRBD1. Trimming took 0 bases from V and 3 from J; bases not matched to a gene: 10. Germline values: CDR1 SGDLS, CDR2 YYNGEE. The CDR3 has 17 residues. The CDR3 is CASSVEGARTGVYEQYF. Here the CDR3 DNA reads TGTGCCAGCAGCGTAGAGGGGGCCCGGACAGGGGTCTACGAGCAGTACTTC.

At least ten counts were recorded for this clonotype. CDR3 region: CASRGGDYGYTF. DNA for the CDR3: TGTGCCAGCAGAGGGGGGGACTATGGCTACACCTTC. The chain employs TRBV6-2 or TRBV6-3 and TRBJ1-2; the D gene is possibly TRBD1 (6 bases). Germline V gene lookup returns CDR1 MNHEY and CDR2 SVGEGT. The CDR3 runs to 12 residues. Between the trimmed V and J ends, which lost 6 bases and 3 bases, there was a span of 8 bases.

This clonotype showed up many times. The V and J genes are TRBV27 and TRBJ2-7; the D is unclear. The CDR3 runs to 12 residues. Germline CDR1 MNHEY, CDR2 SMNVEV (reference sequence). Trimming took off 4 bases at V and 6 bases at J, with 10 bases between the two ends. The CDR3 loop reads CASSSPPREQYF. The CDR3, as DNA: TGTGCCAGCAGTTCACCCCCGCGCGAGCAGTACTTC.

This clonotype was counted a few times. The chain links TRBV12-3 or TRBV12-4 to TRBJ1-2; no firm D call. There are 14 residues in the CDR3. Trimming took off 5 bases at V and 3 bases at J, with 13 bases between the two ends. Written as DNA, the CDR3 is TGTGCCAGCAGTAAGGGTACCGGGGACTATGGCTACACCTTC. This encodes CASSKGTGDYGYTF.

This chain connects TRBV7-3 to TRBJ2-7; no reliable D call. The germline CDR1 and CDR2 sequences are SGHTA and FQGTGA. The CDR3 runs to 13 residues. Trimming stripped 5 bases from V and 5 bases from J, with 13 bases between. CDR3 amino acids: CASSVGPGNEQYF. Here the CDR3 DNA reads TGTGCCAGCAGCGTAGGCCCTGGAAACGAGCAGTACTTC.

The rearrangement uses TRBV5-1 and TRBJ1-2; D gene unclear. This CDR3 comprises 11 residues. From germline, CDR1 is SGHRS and CDR2 YFSETQ. V was trimmed by 2 bases and J by 6 bases, leaving 5 bases between them. The CDR3: CASSLNDGYTF. CDR3 bases: TGCGCCAGCAGCTTAAATGATGGCTACACCTTC.

The chain has TRBV4-1 and TRBJ2-2; no reliable D call. The V and J ends lost 1 base and 5 bases respectively, with 20 bases between them. This CDR3 is 18 amino acids long. Per the germline V gene, CDR1 is MGHRA and CDR2 is YSYEKL. CDR3 sequence reads: CASSQVLTSWVWTGELFF. CDR3 coding DNA: TGCGCCAGCAGCCAAGTATTAACCTCCTGGGTGTGGACCGGGGAGCTGTTTTTT.

This clonotype was seen a handful of times. The chain uses TRBV4-1 and TRBJ1-5, with a possible D match to TRBD1 (6 bases). This CDR3 contains 16 residues. Germline CDR1 MGHRA, CDR2 YSYEKL. Trimming removed 3 bases from V and 6 bases from J, with 18 bases in between. The DNA of the CDR3 is TGCGCCAGCAGCCACCCCGGACAGAGGATCGGTCAGCCCCAGCATTTT. Its translation: CASSHPGQRIGQPQHF.

This clonotype is a singleton in its sample. The chain joins TRBV19 to TRBJ1-5; TRBD1 might be the D (5 bases). CDR3 length: 15 residues. The germline V gene encodes CDR1 LNHDA and CDR2 SQIVND (reference sequence). V was shortened by 2 bases and J by 5 bases, with 13 bases between the two germline ends. The CDR3 region is CASSIIGSGDQPQHF. In DNA, the CDR3 is TGTGCCAGTAGTATAATCGGGTCGGGGGATCAGCCCCAGCATTTT.

This clonotype occurred a few times. The chain combines TRBV20-1 with TRBJ1-1; maybe TRBD1 (5 bases). The V gene lost 1 base and the J gene lost 0 bases, with 12 bases spanning the gap. The CDR3 extends over 15 amino acids. The germline V gene encodes CDR1 DFQATT and CDR2 SNEGSKA (reference sequence). CDR3 residues: CSARVFGRVNTEAFF. CDR3 DNA: TGCAGTGCTAGAGTTTTCGGCAGGGTGAACACTGAAGCTTTCTTT.

This clonotype has a count of ten or more. The chain recombines TRBV25-1 with TRBJ1-1; D gene ambiguous. CDR1 is MGHDK and CDR2 is SYGVNS in the germline V gene. The V end was cut by 2 bases, the J end by 1 base, with 5 bases between. The length of the CDR3 is 13 residues. The CDR3 spells CASSERTNTEAFF. For the CDR3, the DNA is TGTGCCAGCAGTGAACGCACGAACACTGAAGCTTTCTTT. The full variable domain, rest sourced from reference TRBV25-1 and TRBJ1-1, is EADIYQTPRYLVIGTGKKITLECSQTMGHDKMYWYQQDPGMELHLIHYSYGVNSTEKGDLSSESTVSRIRTEHFPLTLESARPSHTSQYLCASSERTNTEAFFGQGTRLTVV.

This clonotype has at least ten counts. The chain's CDR3 is CASSPTGQTATGELFF. CDR3 coding DNA: TGTGCCAGCAGTCCGACTGGACAAACGGCCACCGGGGAGCTGTTTTTT. The gene calls are TRBV12-3 or TRBV12-4 and TRBJ2-2, with a tentative D call TRBD1 (5 bases). This CDR3 is built from 16 residues. Between the trimmed V and J ends, which lost 5 bases and 4 bases, there was a span of 17 bases.

This clonotype was seen many times. This chain links TRBV11-2 with TRBJ1-2; 7 bases fit TRBD1. The CDR3 covers 14 residues. Unmatched junction bases numbered 7, after V lost 6 bases and J lost 3 bases. Per the germline V gene, CDR1 is SGHAT and CDR2 is FQNNGV. CDR3 sequence (DNA): TGTGCCAGCAGAAGCCTCCAGGGGGACTATGGCTACACCTTC. Its translation is CASRSLQGDYGYTF. The variable domain in full, with the rest retrieved from reference TRBV11-2 and TRBJ1-2, is EAGVAQSPRYKIIEKRQSVAFWCNPISGHATLYWYQQILGQGPKLLIQFQNNGVVDDSQLPKDRFSAERLKGVDSTLKIQPAKLEDSAVYLCASRSLQGDYGYTFGSGTRLTVV.

This clonotype was seen ten or more times. The chain employs TRBV11-2 and TRBJ2-5; 12 bases map to TRBD2. V dropped 5 bases and J dropped 5; count of bases not matched to a gene: 12. Germline CDR1 SGHAT, CDR2 FQNNGV. CDR3 length: 17 residues. The CDR3 nucleotides read TGTGCCAGCAGCCCAATGGGGCTAGCGGGGGGGCGGGAGACCCAGTACTTC. This gives the protein CASSPMGLAGGRETQYF.

At least ten counts were recorded for this clonotype. The genes are TRBV6-1 and TRBJ1-5; D is possibly TRBD1 (6 bases). V shed 6 bases and J shed 4 bases, with 19 bases lying between them. The germline V gene has CDR1 MNHNS and CDR2 SASEGT. CDR3 length equals 16 residues. The CDR3 sequence: CASSESTVRGNQPQHF. CDR3 nucleotide sequence: TGTGCCAGCAGCGAATCAACGGTCAGGGGTAATCAGCCCCAGCATTTT.

In its sample, this clonotype was seen many times. The gene calls are TRBV11-1 and TRBJ1-1; 9 nucleotides line up with TRBD1. CDR1 SGHAT and CDR2 FQDESV come from the germline V gene (reference sequence). There are 17 residues in the CDR3. J gave up 0 bases and V 5 bases, and 10 bases lay outside the gene matches. The CDR3 sequence: CASSPPPGQGMNTEAFF. In DNA form, the CDR3 reads TGTGCCAGCAGCCCACCACCGGGACAGGGTATGAACACTGAAGCTTTCTTT.

This clonotype came up a few times. V is TRBV18 and J is TRBJ1-1, with a possible D match to TRBD1 (5 bases). Germline lookup yields CDR1 KGHSH and CDR2 LQKENI. The CDR3 is 13 amino acids. Deletions cut 6 bases from V and 4 bases from J, with 12 bases between. The CDR3 region is CASSYRIITEAFF. The CDR3 DNA follows: TGTGCCAGCTCCTACAGGATCATCACTGAAGCTTTCTTT.

This clonotype was seen many times. The genes are TRBV2 and TRBJ1-1, with 10 positions matching TRBD1. This CDR3 comprises 15 residues. Germline CDR1 and CDR2: SNHLY and FYNNEI. Germline trimming cut 5 bases from V and 5 bases from J; bases unmatched to any gene: 8. In nucleotides, the CDR3 is TGTGCCAGCAGTTCCGACAGGGGGCTGGGAACTGAAGCTTTCTTT. Its protein product is CASSSDRGLGTEAFF.

In its sample, this clonotype was seen many times. The gene calls are TRBV2 and TRBJ2-7; 8 bases are a match to TRBD1. The germline V gene encodes CDR1 SNHLY and CDR2 FYNNEI. V shed 4 bases, J shed 4 bases, and the junction held 6 bases outside the gene matches. This CDR3 spans 14 amino acids. The CDR3 DNA reads TGTGCCAGCAGTGTGGAACAGGGGGTATACGAGCAGTACTTC. Translating it yields CASSVEQGVYEQYF.

In this sample, this clonotype turned up a few times. This chain links TRBV7-2 with TRBJ2-7; 11 bases align to TRBD2. The ends lost 2 bases at V and 6 bases at J; junction bases unmatched: 3. The CDR3 runs 14 residues. CDR1 and CDR2 from the germline V gene are SGHTA and FQGNSA. CDR3 coding DNA: TGTGCCAGCAGCTTAACTAGCGGGAGAGTCGAGCAGTACTTC. Protein sequence: CASSLTSGRVEQYF. Looking up the rest from reference TRBV7-2 and TRBJ2-7 gives the full variable domain: GAGVSQSPSNKVTEKGKDVELRCDPISGHTALYWYRQSLGQGLEFLIYFQGNSAPDKSGLPSDRFSAERTGGSVSTLTIQRTQQEDSAVYLCASSLTSGRVEQYFGPGTRLTVT.

This clonotype was counted at least ten times. The rearrangement joins TRBV20-1 to TRBJ1-1; D gene unclear. CDR3 length: 14 amino acids. CDR1 and CDR2 (germline): DFQATT, SNEGSKA (reference sequence). The V end was cut by 0 bases, the J end by 6 bases, with 14 bases between. CDR3 nucleotide sequence: TGCAGTGCTAGAGATCAGGAGGGTTGGCCTGAAGCTTTCTTT. Protein: CSARDQEGWPEAFF.

About this clonotype itself: The junction departs from the called germline gene at one end, perhaps through a read error. The chain carries TRBV5-1 and TRBJ1-1; the match to TRBD1 covers 12 bases. The CDR3 is 13 amino acids. Germline CDR1 SGHRS, CDR2 YFSETQ. CDR3 DNA: TGCGCCAGCAGCTGGGGACAGGGGGCTGAGGCTTTCTTT. It codes for CASSWGQGAEAFF.

This clonotype was detected many times. The chain uses TRBV6-1 and TRBJ2-5, with 11 bases matching TRBD2. Unmatched junction bases numbered 3, after V lost 3 bases and J lost 3 bases. CDR3 size: 15 residues. Germline values: CDR1 MNHNS, CDR2 SASEGT. The CDR3 region is CASSETSGAKETQYF. The CDR3 DNA is TGTGCCAGCAGTGAGACTAGCGGGGCAAAAGAGACCCAGTACTTC.

The genes are TRBV7-2 and TRBJ2-2, with D perhaps TRBD2 (5 bases). Deletions cut 5 bases from V and 6 bases from J, with 22 bases between. The germline V gene encodes CDR1 SGHTA and CDR2 FQGNSA. The CDR3 consists of 17 residues. The CDR3 DNA reads as TGTGCCAGCAGCCTAGGCGCCGGCCCGATGGGAGCCGGGGAGCTGTTTTTT. It is translated as CASSLGAGPMGAGELFF.